The 2 T cell receptor beta chains below come from one sample, sequenced in a study of blood T cells in healthy people across ages. Alongside a J-beta primer mix, a sample-barcoded 5' primer served in a second PCR lasting about 7 to 11 cycles. TCRdb passed the 5' RACE reads through MiXCR, listing each CDR3 protein once. The table shows some 890,000 distinct CDR3 sequences, with around 29% occurring only once. These same records also appear under a second study, on T cells of mothers and their children.

The sequencing input was blood. The source of these receptors is a woman aged 40 to 50 in good health.

This chain uses TRBV15 with TRBJ2-1; 9 bases map to TRBD1. This CDR3 is built from 17 residues. The trim removed 1 base at V and 2 bases at J, leaving 6 bases unmatched. Germline V gene sequence: CDR1 LNHNV, CDR2 YYDKDF (reference sequence). The CDR3 loop reads CATSRARRTGAYNEQFF. The CDR3 DNA is TGTGCCACCAGCAGAGCCCGGAGGACAGGGGCCTACAATGAGCAGTTCTTC. Full variable domain (remainder filled in from reference TRBV15 and TRBJ2-1): DAMVIQNPRYQVTQFGKPVTLSCSQTLNHNVMYWYQQKSSQAPKLLFHYYDKDFNNEADTPDNFQSRRPNTSFCFLDIRSPGLGDTAMYLCATSRARRTGAYNEQFFGPGTRLTVL.

As regards this clonotype: The junction and the germline gene differ at one end; a read error may be behind it. CDR3 protein: CASSQDRVLGDTLYF. In nucleotides, the CDR3 is TGCGCCAGCAGCCAAGATCGAGTGTTGGGCGATACGCTGTATTTT. The chain carries TRBV4-3 and TRBJ2-3; D call uncertain. This CDR3 has 15 amino acids. Germline V gives CDR1 LGHNA, CDR2 YSLEER.